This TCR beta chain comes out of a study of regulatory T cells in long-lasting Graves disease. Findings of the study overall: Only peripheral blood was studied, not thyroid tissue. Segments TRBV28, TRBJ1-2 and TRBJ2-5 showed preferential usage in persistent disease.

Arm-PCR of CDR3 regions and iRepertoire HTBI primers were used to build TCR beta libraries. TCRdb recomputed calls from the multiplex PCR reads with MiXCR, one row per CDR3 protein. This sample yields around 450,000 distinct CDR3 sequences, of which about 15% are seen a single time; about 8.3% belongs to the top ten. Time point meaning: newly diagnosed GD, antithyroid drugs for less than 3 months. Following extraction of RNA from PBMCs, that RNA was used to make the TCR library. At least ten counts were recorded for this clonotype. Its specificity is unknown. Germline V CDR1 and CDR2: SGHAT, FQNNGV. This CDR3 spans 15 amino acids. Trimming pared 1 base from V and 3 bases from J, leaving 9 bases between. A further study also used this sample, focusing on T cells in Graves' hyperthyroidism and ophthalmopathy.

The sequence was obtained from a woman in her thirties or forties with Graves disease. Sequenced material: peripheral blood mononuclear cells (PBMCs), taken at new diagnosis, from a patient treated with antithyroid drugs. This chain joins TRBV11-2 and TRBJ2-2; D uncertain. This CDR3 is CASSLGKWDTGELFF. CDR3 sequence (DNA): TGTGCCAGCAGCTTAGGAAAATGGGACACCGGGGAGCTGTTTTTT.